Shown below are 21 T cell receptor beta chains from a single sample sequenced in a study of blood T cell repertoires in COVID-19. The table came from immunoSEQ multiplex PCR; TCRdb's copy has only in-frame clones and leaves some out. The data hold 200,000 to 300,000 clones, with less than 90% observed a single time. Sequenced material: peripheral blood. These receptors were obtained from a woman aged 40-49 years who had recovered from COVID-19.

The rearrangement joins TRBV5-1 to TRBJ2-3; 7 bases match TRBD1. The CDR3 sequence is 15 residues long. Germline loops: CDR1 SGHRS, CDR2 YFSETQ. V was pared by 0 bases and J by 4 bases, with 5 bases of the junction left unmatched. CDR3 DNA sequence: TGCGCCAGCAGCTTGGCCCTGACAGGGCCAGATACGCAGTATTTT. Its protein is CASSLALTGPDTQYF.

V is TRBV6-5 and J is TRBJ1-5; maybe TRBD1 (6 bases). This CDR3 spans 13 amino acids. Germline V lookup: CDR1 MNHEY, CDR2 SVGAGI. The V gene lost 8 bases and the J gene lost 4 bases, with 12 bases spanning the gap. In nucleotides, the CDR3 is TGTGCCAGCCGATGGACAGTTAATCAGCCCCAGCATTTT. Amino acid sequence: CASRWTVNQPQHF.

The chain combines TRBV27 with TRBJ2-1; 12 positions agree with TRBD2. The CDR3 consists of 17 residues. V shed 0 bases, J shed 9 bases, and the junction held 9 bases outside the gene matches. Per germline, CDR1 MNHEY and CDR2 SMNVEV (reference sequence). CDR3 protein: CASSLSRTSGVLGEQFF. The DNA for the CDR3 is TGTGCCAGCAGTTTATCAAGGACTAGCGGGGTTCTTGGTGAGCAGTTCTTC.

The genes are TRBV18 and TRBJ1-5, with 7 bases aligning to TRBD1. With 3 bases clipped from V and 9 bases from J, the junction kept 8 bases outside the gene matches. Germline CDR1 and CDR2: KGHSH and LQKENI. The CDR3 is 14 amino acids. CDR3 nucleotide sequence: TGTGCCAGCTCACCGGGACAGTTCGATCGGCCCCAGCATTTT. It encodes CASSPGQFDRPQHF.

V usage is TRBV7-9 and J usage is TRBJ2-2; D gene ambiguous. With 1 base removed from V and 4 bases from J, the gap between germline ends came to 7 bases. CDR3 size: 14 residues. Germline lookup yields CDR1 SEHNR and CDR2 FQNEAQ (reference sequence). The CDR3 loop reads CASSLVAPTGELFF. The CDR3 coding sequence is TGTGCCAGCAGCTTAGTGGCACCCACCGGGGAGCTGTTTTTT.

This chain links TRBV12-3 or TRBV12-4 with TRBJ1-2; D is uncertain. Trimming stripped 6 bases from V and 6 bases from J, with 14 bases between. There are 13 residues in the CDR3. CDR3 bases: TGTGCCAGCAGCCTTGGACTCCCTAATGGCTACACCTTC. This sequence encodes CASSLGLPNGYTF.

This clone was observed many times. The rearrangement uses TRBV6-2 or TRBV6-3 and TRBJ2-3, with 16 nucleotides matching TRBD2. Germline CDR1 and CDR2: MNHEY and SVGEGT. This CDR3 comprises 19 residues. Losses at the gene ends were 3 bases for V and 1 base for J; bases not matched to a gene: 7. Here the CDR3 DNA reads TGTGCCAGCAGTTATATTATGGGACTAGCGGGGGGGGGCACAGATACGCAGTATTTT. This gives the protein CASSYIMGLAGGGTDTQYF.

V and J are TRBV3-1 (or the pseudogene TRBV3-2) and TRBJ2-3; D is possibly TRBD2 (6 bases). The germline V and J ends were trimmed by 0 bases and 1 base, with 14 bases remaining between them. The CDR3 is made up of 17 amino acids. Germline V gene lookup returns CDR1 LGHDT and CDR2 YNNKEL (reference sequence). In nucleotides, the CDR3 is TGTGCCAGCAGCCAAGAAAGTATGGGACTGCGCACAGATACGCAGTATTTT. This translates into CASSQESMGLRTDTQYF.

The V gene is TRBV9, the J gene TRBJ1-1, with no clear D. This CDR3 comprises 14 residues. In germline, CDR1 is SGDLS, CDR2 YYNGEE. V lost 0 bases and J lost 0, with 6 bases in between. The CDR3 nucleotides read TGTGCCAGCAGCGTAGTGAGCCTGAACACTGAAGCTTTCTTT. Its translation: CASSVVSLNTEAFF.

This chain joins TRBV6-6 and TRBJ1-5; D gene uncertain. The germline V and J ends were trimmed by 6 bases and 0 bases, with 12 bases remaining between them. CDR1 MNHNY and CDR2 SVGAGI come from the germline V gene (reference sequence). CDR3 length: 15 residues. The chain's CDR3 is CASSLGRDSNQPQHF. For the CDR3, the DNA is TGTGCCAGCAGCCTTGGGAGAGATAGCAATCAGCCCCAGCATTTT.

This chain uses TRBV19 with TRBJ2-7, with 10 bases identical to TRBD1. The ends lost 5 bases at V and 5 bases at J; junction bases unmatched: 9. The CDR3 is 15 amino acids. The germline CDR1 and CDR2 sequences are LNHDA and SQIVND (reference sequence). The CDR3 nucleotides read TGTGCCAGTAGTCCTTCCGGGACAGGGGTCAACGAGCAGTACTTC. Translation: CASSPSGTGVNEQYF.

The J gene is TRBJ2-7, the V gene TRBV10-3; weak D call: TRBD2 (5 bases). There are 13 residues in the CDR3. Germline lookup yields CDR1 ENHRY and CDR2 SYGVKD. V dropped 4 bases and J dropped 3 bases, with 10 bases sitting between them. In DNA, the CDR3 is TGTGCCATCAGTGGGACTCTTGGCTACGAGCAGTACTTC. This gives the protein CAISGTLGYEQYF.

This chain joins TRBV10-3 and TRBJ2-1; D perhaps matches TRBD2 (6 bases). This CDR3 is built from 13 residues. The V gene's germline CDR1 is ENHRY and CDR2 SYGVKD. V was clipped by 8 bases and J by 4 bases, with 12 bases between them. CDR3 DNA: TGTGCCATCGGGCGGGGCGTTTACAATGAGCAGTTCTTC. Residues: CAIGRGVYNEQFF.

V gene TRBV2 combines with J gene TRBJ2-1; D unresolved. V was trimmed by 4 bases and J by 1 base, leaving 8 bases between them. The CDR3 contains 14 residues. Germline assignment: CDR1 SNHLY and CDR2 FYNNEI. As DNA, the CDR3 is TGTGCCAGCAGTGTGAGGAATTCCTACAATGAGCAGTTCTTC. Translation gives CASSVRNSYNEQFF.

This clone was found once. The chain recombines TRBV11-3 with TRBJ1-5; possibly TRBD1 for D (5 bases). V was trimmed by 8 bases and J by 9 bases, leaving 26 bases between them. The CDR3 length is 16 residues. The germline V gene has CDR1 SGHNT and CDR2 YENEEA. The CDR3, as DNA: TGTGCCAGCTGCTATCCCCGGGGGGGGACCTTAGGGCCCCAGCATTTT. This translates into CASCYPRGGTLGPQHF.

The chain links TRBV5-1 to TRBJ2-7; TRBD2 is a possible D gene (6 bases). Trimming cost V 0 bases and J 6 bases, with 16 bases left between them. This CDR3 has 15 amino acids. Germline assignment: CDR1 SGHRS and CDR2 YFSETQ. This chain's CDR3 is CASSLARSGGTEQYF. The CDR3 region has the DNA TGCGCCAGCAGCTTGGCCCGTAGCGGAGGGACCGAGCAGTACTTC.

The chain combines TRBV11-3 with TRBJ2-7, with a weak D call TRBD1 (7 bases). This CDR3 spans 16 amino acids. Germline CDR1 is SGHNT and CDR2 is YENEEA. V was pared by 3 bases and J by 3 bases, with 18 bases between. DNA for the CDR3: TGTGCCAGCAGCTTGCGGGACAGACGACTTCACTACGAGCAGTACTTC. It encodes CASSLRDRRLHYEQYF.

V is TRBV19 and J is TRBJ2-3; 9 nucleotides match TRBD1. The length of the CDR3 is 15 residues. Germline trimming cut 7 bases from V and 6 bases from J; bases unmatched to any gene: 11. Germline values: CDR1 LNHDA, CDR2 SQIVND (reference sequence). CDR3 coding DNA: TGTGCCAGTACAAGAAGGACAGGGGATCGGGATACGCAGTATTTT. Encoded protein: CASTRRTGDRDTQYF.

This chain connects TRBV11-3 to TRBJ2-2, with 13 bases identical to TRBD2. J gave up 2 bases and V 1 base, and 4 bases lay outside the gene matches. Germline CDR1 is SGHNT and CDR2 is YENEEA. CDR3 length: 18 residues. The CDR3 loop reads CASSLGLAGGLNTGELFF. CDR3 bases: TGTGCCAGCAGCTTAGGACTAGCGGGGGGCCTTAACACCGGGGAGCTGTTTTTT. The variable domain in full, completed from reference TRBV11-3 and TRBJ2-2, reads EAGVVQSPRYKIIEKKQPVAFWCNPISGHNTLYWYLQNLGQGPELLIRYENEEAVDDSQLPKDRFSAERLKGVDSTLKIQPAELGDSAVYLCASSLGLAGGLNTGELFFGEGSRLTVL.

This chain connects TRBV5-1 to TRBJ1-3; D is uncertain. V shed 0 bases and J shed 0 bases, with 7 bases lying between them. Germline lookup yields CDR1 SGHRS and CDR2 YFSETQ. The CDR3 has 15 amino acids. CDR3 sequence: CASSLAYGSGNTIYF. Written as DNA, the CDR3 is TGCGCCAGCAGCTTGGCCTACGGCTCTGGAAACACCATATATTTT.

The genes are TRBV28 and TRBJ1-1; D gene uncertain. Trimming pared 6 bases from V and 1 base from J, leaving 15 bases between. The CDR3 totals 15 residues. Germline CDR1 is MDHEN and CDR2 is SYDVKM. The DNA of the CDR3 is TGTGCCAGCAGCCCCCTGGGAGGTCCGAACACTGAAGCTTTCTTT. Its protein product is CASSPLGGPNTEAFF.